The TCR beta chain under discussion was sequenced for a study of shared clonotypes between healthy human individuals. Some clones are missing from TCRdb's copy, which holds only in-frame ones; the method was immunoSEQ multiplex PCR. Among roughly 2.6 million clones listed, around nine tenths were seen once. The specimen was naive CD4+ T cells sorted from blood. Subset defined: CD45RA+ positively selected. The sequence derives from a man between 18 and 35 years old in good health.

The chain's CDR3 is CASSIGLEETQYF. CDR3 coding DNA: TGTGCCAGCAGCATAGGACTAGAAGAGACCCAGTACTTC. The rearrangement joins TRBV5-4 to TRBJ2-5; TRBD2 agrees at 7 bases. The CDR3 is 13 residues long. The trim removed 4 bases at V and 3 bases at J, leaving 3 bases unmatched. Germline assignment: CDR1 SGHNT and CDR2 YYREEE (reference sequence).